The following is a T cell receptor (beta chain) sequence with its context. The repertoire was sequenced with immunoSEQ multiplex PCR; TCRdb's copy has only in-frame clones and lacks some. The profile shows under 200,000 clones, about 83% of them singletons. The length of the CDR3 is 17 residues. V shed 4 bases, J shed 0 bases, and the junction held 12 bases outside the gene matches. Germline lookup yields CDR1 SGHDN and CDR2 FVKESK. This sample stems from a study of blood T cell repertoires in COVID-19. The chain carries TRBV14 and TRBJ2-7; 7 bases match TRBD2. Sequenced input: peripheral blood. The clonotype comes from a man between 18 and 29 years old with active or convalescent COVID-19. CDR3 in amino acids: CASSLAGPFLSSYEQYF. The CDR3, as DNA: TGTGCCAGCAGCCTAGCGGGCCCGTTCCTTAGCTCCTACGAGCAGTACTTC.